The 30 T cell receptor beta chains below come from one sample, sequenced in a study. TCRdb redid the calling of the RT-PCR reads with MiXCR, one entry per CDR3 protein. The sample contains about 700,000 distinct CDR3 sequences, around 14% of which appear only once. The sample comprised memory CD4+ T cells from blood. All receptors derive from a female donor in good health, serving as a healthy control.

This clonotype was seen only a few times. Here the CDR3 reads CASSTASTAISGANVLTF. For the CDR3, the DNA is TGTGCCAGCAGCACGGCGTCGACGGCGATCTCTGGGGCCAACGTCCTGACTTTC. The genes are TRBV5-5 and TRBJ2-6; D not certain. V gave up 4 bases and J gave up 0 bases, with 17 bases separating them. The V gene's germline CDR1 is SGHKS and CDR2 YYEKEE (reference sequence). The CDR3 has 18 residues.

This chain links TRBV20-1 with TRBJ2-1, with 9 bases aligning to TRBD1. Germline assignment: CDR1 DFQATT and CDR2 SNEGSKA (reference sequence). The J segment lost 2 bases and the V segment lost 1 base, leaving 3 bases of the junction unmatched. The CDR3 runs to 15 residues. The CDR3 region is CSARARDRAYNEQFF. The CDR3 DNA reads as TGCAGTGCTAGAGCTCGGGACAGGGCCTACAATGAGCAGTTCTTC.

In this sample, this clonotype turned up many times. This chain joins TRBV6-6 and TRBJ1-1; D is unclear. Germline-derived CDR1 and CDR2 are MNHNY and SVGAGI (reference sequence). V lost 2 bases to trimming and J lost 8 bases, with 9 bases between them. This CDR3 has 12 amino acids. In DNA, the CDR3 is TGTGCCAGCAGTTACCCGACGGGGGAAGCTTTCTTT. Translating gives CASSYPTGEAFF.

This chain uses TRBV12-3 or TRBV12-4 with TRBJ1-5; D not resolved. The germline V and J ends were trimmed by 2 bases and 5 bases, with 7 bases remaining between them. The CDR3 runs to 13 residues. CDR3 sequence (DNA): TGTGCCAGCAGTTTACTGAGGGATCAGCCCCAGCATTTT. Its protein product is CASSLLRDQPQHF.

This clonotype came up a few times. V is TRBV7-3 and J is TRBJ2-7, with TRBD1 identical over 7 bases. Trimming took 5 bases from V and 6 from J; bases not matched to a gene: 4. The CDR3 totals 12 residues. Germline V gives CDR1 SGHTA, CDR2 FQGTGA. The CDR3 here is CASSINRGEQYF. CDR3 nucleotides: TGTGCCAGCAGCATAAACAGGGGCGAGCAGTACTTC.

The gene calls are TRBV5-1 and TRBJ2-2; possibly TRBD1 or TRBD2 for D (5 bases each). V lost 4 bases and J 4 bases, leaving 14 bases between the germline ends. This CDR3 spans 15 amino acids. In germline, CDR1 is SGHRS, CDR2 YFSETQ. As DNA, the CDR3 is TGCGCCAGCAGCGGGACCACAAAACCCACCGGGGAGCTGTTTTTT. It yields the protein CASSGTTKPTGELFF. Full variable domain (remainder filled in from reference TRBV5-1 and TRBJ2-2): KAGVTQTPRYLIKTRGQQVTLSCSPISGHRSVSWYQQTPGQGLQFLFEYFSETQRNKGNFPGRFSGRQFSNSRSEMNVSTLELGDSALYLCASSGTTKPTGELFFGEGSRLTVL.

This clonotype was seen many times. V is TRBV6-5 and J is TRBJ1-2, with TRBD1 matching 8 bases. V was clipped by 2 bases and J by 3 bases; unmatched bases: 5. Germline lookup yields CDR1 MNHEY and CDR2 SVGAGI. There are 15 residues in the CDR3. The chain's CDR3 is CASSYRTGRDYGYTF. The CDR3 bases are TGTGCCAGCAGTTACCGGACAGGGCGAGACTATGGCTACACCTTC.

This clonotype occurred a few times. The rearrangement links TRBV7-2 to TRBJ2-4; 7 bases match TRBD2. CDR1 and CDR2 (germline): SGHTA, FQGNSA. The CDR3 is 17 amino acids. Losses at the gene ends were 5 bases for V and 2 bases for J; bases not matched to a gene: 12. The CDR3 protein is CASSPWGGGMTKNIQYF. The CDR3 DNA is TGTGCCAGCAGCCCCTGGGGGGGGGGGATGACCAAAAACATTCAGTACTTC. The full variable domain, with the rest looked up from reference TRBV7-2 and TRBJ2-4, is GAGVSQSPSNKVTEKGKDVELRCDPISGHTALYWYRQSLGQGLEFLIYFQGNSAPDKSGLPSDRFSAERTGGSVSTLTIQRTQQEDSAVYLCASSPWGGGMTKNIQYFGAGTRLSVL.

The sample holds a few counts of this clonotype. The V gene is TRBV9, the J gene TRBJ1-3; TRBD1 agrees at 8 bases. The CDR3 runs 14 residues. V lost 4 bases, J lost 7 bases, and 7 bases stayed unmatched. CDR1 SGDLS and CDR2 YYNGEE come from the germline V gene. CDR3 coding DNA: TGTGCCAGCAGCCCCCGGACAGGGACGAACACCATATATTTT. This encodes CASSPRTGTNTIYF. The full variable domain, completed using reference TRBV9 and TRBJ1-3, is DSGVTQTPKHLITATGQRVTLRCSPRSGDLSVYWYQQSLDQGLQFLIQYYNGEERAKGNILERFSAQQFPDLHSELNLSSLELGDSALYFCASSPRTGTNTIYFGEGSWLTVV.

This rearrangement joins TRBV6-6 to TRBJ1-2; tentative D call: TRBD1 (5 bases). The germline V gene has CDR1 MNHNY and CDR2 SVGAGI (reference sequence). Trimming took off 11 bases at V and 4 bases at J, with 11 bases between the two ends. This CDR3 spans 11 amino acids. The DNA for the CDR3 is TGTGCCGGCTCCGACAGCTATGGCTACACCTTC. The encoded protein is CAGSDSYGYTF.

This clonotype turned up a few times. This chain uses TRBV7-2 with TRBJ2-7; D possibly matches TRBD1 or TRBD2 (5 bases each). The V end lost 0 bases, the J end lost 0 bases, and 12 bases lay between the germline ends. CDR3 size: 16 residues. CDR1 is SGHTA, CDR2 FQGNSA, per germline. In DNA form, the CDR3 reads TGTGCCAGCAGCTTAGCAGGGACCTTCAGCTCCTACGAGCAGTACTTC. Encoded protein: CASSLAGTFSSYEQYF.

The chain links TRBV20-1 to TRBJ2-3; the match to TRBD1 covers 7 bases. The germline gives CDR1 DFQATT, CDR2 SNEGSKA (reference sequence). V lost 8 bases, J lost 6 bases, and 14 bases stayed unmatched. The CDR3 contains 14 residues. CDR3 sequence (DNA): TGCAGTAACCAAGGGACAGCCAAAAGGGATACGCAGTATTTT. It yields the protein CSNQGTAKRDTQYF.

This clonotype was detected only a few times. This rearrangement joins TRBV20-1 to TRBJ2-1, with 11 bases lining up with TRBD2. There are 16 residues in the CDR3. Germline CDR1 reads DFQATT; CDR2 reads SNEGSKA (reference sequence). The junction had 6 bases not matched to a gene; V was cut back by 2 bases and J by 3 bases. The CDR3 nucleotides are TGCAGTGCTAGAAACCCGGGACTAGCGGACTACAATGAGCAGTTCTTC. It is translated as CSARNPGLADYNEQFF.

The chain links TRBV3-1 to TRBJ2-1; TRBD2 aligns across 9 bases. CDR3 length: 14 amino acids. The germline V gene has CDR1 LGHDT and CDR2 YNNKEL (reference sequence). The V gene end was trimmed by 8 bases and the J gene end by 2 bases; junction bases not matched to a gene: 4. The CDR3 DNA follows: TGTGCCAGCGCATCTAGCGGGGCCTACAATGAGCAGTTCTTC. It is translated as CASASSGAYNEQFF.

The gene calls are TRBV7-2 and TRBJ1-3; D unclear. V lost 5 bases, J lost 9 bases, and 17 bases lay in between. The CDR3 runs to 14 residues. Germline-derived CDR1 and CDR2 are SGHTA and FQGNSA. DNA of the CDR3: TGTGCCAGCAGCCGCATCGGGGTCGTGGGCACCATATATTTT. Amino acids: CASSRIGVVGTIYF.

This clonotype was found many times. The CDR3 loop is CAWSTATGSAFF. The DNA for the CDR3 is TGTGCCTGGAGCACTGCGACAGGGTCAGCTTTCTTT. This chain connects TRBV30 to TRBJ1-1; 7 nucleotides agree with TRBD1. Germline V lookup: CDR1 GTSNPN, CDR2 SVGIG (reference sequence). This CDR3 has 12 residues. The ends lost 3 bases at V and 10 bases at J; junction bases unmatched: 8.

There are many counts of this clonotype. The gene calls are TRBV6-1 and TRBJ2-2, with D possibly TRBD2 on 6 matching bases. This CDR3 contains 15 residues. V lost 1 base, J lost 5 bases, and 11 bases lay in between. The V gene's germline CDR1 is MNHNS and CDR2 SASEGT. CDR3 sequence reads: CASSEGDFYTGELFF. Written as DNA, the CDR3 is TGTGCCAGCAGTGAAGGGGACTTCTATACCGGGGAGCTGTTTTTT.

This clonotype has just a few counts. In DNA form, the CDR3 reads TGTGCCAGCAGCCCCAGACTAGCGGGAGGGTCTAGCACAGATACGCAGTATTTT. Translation gives CASSPRLAGGSSTDTQYF. This chain connects TRBV9 to TRBJ2-3, with 14 bases matching TRBD2. There are 18 residues in the CDR3. Germline trimming cut 4 bases from V and 0 bases from J; bases unmatched to any gene: 7. Germline values: CDR1 SGDLS, CDR2 YYNGEE. Combining the CDR3 with reference TRBV9 and TRBJ2-3 gives the whole variable domain DSGVTQTPKHLITATGQRVTLRCSPRSGDLSVYWYQQSLDQGLQFLIQYYNGEERAKGNILERFSAQQFPDLHSELNLSSLELGDSALYFCASSPRLAGGSSTDTQYFGPGTRLTVL.

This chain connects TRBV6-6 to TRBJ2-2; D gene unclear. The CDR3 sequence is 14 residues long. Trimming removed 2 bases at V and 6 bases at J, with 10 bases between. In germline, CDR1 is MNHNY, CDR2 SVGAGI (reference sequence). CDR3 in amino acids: CASSYPASSGELFF. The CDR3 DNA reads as TGTGCCAGCAGTTACCCGGCCAGTTCCGGGGAGCTGTTTTTT.

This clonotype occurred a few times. The CDR3 region is CSASGLAGHNEQFF. CDR3 nucleotides: TGCAGTGCCTCGGGACTAGCGGGGCACAATGAGCAGTTCTTC. The gene calls are TRBV20-1 and TRBJ2-1; 13 bases match TRBD2. The CDR3 totals 14 residues. V gave up 6 bases and J gave up 5 bases; unmatched junction bases: 4. The germline CDR1 and CDR2 sequences are DFQATT and SNEGSKA (reference sequence).

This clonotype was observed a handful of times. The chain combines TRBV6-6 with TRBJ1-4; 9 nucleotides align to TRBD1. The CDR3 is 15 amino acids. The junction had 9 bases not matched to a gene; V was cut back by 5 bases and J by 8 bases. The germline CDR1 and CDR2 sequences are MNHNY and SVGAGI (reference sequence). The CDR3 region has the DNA TGTGCCAGCAGTGCCACAGGGGGCGCCGGGGAAAAACTGTTTTTT. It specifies CASSATGGAGEKLFF.

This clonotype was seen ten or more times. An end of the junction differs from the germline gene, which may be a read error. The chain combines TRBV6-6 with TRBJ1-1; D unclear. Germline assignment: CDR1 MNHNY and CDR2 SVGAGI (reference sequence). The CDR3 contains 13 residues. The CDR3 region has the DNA TGTGCCAGCAGATACTCAGCGAACACTGAAGCTTTCTTT. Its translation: CASRYSANTEAFF.

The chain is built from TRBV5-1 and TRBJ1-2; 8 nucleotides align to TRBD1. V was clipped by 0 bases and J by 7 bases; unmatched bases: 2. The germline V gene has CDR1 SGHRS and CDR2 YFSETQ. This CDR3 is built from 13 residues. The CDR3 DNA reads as TGCGCCAGCAGCTTGGGAGGACAGGGTGGCTACACCTTC. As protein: CASSLGGQGGYTF.

The CDR3 spells CASSLETGNSGTQYF. The CDR3 bases are TGTGCCAGCAGCTTAGAAACAGGGAATTCTGGGACCCAGTACTTC. The chain joins TRBV7-9 to TRBJ2-5; maybe TRBD1 (6 bases). Germline lookup yields CDR1 SEHNR and CDR2 FQNEAQ (reference sequence). V lost 1 base to trimming and J lost 7 bases, with 16 bases between them. The CDR3 runs to 15 residues.

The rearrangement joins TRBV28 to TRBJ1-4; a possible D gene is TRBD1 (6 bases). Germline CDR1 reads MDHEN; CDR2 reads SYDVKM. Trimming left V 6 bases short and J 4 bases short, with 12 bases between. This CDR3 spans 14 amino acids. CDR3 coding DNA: TGTGCCAGCAGGAACAGGGTCAGTAATGAAAAACTGTTTTTT. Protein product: CASRNRVSNEKLFF.

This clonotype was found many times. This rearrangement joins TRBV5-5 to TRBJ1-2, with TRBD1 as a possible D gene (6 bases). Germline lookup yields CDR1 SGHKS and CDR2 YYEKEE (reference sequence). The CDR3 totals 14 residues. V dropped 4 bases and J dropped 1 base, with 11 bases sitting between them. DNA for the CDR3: TGTGCCAGCAGCACTGGGGGCGGTAACTATGGCTACACCTTC. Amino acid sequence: CASSTGGGNYGYTF.

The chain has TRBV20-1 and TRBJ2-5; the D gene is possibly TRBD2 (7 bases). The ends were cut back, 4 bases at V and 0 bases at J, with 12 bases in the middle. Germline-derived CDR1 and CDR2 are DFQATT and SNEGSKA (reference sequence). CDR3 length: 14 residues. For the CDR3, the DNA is TGCAGTGCTATAGGGGGGGGTAACCAAGAGACCCAGTACTTC. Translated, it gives CSAIGGGNQETQYF.

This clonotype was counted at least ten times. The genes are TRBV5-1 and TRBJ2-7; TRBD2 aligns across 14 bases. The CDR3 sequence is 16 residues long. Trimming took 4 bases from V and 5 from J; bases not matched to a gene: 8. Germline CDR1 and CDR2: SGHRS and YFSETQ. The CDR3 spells CASSPWGLAGENEQYF. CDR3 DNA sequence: TGCGCCAGCAGCCCGTGGGGACTAGCGGGAGAAAACGAGCAGTACTTC.

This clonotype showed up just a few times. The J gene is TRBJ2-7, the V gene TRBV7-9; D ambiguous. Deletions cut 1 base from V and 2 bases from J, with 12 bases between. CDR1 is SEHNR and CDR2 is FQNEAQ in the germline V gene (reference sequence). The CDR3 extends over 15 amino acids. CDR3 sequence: CASSLGGDYTYEQYF. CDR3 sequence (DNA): TGTGCCAGCAGCTTAGGAGGAGATTACACCTACGAGCAGTACTTC.

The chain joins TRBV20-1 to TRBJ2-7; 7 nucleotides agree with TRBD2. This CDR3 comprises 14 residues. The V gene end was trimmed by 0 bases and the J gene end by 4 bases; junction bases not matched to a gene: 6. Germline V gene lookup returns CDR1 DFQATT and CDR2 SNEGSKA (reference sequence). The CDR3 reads CSARDQRGDYEQYF. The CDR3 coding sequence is TGCAGTGCTAGAGATCAGCGGGGAGATTACGAGCAGTACTTC.